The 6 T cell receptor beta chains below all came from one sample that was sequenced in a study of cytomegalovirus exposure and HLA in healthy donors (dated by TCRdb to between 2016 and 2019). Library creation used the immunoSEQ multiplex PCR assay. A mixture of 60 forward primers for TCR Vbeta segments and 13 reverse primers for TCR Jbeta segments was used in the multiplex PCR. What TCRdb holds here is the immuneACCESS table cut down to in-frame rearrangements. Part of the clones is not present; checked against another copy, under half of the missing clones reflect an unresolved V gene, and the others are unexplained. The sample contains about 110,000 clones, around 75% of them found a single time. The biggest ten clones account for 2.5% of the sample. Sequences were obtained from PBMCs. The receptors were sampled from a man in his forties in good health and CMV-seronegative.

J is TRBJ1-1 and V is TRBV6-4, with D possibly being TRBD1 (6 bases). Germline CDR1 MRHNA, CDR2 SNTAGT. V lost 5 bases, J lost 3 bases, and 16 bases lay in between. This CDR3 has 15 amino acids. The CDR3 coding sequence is TGTGCCAGCAGTTATGAGGGGGTGGGTTACACTGAAGCTTTCTTT. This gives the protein CASSYEGVGYTEAFF.

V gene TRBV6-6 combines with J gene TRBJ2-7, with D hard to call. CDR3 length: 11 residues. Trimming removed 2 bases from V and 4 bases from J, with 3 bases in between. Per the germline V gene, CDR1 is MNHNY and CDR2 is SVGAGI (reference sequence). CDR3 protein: CASSYHYEQYF. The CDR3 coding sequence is TGTGCCAGCAGTTACCATTACGAGCAGTACTTC.

DNA for the CDR3: TGTGTCTCCGGAGGAGCGGGGGGCCTACAGACCCAGTACTTC. Translation: CVSGGAGGLQTQYF. The chain has TRBV6-1 and TRBJ2-5; 9 bases match TRBD2. Germline V CDR1 and CDR2: MNHNS, SASEGT. The CDR3 spans 14 residues.

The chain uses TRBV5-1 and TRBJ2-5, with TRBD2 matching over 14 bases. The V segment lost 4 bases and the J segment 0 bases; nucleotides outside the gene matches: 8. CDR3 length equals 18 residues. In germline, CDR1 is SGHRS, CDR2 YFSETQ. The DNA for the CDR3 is TGCGCCAGCAGCCGCGGAGGACTAGCGGGGGGAAACCAAGAGACCCAGTACTTC. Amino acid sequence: CASSRGGLAGGNQETQYF.

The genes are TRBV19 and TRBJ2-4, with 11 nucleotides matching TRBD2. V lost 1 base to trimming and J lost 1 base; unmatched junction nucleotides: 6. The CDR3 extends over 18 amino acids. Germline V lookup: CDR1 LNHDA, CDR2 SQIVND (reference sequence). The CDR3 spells CASSIGGPSGGAKNIQYF. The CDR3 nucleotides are TGTGCCAGTAGTATAGGTGGGCCTAGCGGGGGGGCCAAAAACATTCAGTACTTC.

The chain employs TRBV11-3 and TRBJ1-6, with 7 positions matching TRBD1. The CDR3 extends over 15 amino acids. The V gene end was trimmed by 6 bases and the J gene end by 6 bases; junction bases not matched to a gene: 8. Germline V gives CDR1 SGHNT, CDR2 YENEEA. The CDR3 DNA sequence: TGTGCCAGCAGGCCTACCGGGACAGCTAATTCACCCCTCCACTTT. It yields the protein CASRPTGTANSPLHF.